Below, 16 T cell receptor beta chains from the same sample are listed, as sequenced in a study of neurological immune-mediated disorders. This sample's time point: technical triplicate 1. TCRdb analysed the 5' RACE reads with MiXCR anew, one entry per CDR3 protein. The table includes 25,000 or so distinct CDR3 sequences, 13% detected once. Sequenced sample: CD4+ T cells from blood. The source of these receptors is a female donor with HTLV-1-associated myelopathy (HAM/TSP).

In this sample, this clonotype turned up many times. The gene calls are TRBV20-1 and TRBJ1-2; D is undetermined. Germline V gives CDR1 DFQATT, CDR2 SNEGSKA (reference sequence). The V end was cut by 3 bases, the J end by 2 bases, with 16 bases between. The CDR3 has 15 residues. DNA of the CDR3: TGCAGTGCTAGTGTTGTCAGGTCGGGGAACTATGGCTACACCTTC. It is translated as CSASVVRSGNYGYTF.

The chain combines TRBV3-1 with TRBJ2-3; tentative D call: TRBD1 (6 bases). Trimming took off 4 bases at V and 0 bases at J, with 11 bases between the two ends. Germline CDR1 and CDR2: LGHDT and YNNKEL (reference sequence). CDR3 length: 15 amino acids. DNA for the CDR3: TGTGCCAGCAGCCCGATGACAGGTAGCACAGATACGCAGTATTTT. Translating it yields CASSPMTGSTDTQYF.

This clonotype showed up many times. The J gene is TRBJ2-7, the V gene TRBV3-1; D unclear. The V gene lost 0 bases and the J gene lost 2 bases, with 5 bases spanning the gap. The CDR3 runs 13 residues. Germline V gene data show CDR1 as LGHDT and CDR2 as YNNKEL (reference sequence). The CDR3 bases are TGTGCCAGCAGCCAAGATCGGGCCTACGAGCAGTACTTC. Translating gives CASSQDRAYEQYF.

The chain employs TRBV15 and TRBJ1-2; 10 bases match TRBD1. This CDR3 is 18 amino acids long. Germline V gene data show CDR1 as LNHNV and CDR2 as YYDKDF (reference sequence). The J segment lost 3 bases and the V segment lost 3 bases, leaving 13 bases of the junction unmatched. CDR3 amino acids: CATSSYSGDRGSYYGYTF. The CDR3 coding sequence is TGTGCCACCAGCAGTTACTCCGGGGACAGGGGCTCCTACTATGGCTACACCTTC.

This clonotype was counted at least ten times. The CDR3 loop is CASSLAWVRSSTDTQYF. CDR3 nucleotide sequence: TGTGCCAGCAGCTTGGCCTGGGTCCGATCTAGCACAGATACGCAGTATTTT. The chain employs TRBV7-6 and TRBJ2-3, with no clear D. Germline-derived CDR1 and CDR2 are SGHVS and FNYEAQ. The CDR3 totals 17 residues. Trimming pared 3 bases from V and 0 bases from J, leaving 16 bases between. The whole variable domain, remainder taken from reference TRBV7-6 and TRBJ2-3, is GAGVSQSPRYKVTKRGQDVALRCDPISGHVSLYWYRQALGQGPEFLTYFNYEAQQDKSGLPNDRFSAERPEGSISTLTIQRTEQRDSAMYRCASSLAWVRSSTDTQYFGPGTRLTVL.

This clonotype showed up many times. The J gene is TRBJ2-1, the V gene TRBV20-1; 8 bases map to TRBD2. The CDR3 spans 15 residues. Trimming at V came to 2 bases and at J to 13 bases, leaving 16 bases not matched to a gene. Germline-derived CDR1 and CDR2 are DFQATT and SNEGSKA (reference sequence). The CDR3 loop is CSARLGTRNPLIQFF. The CDR3 DNA reads TGCAGTGCTAGATTAGGGACTAGAAACCCCCTAATTCAGTTCTTC.

This clonotype was recorded at least ten times. The chain combines TRBV5-6 with TRBJ1-1; D gene unclear. CDR1 and CDR2 from the germline V gene are SGHDT and YYEEEE. The germline V and J ends were trimmed by 4 bases and 5 bases, with 33 bases remaining between them. This CDR3 is built from 20 residues. The CDR3 loop is CASSLPASLGRERRSTEAFF. As DNA, the CDR3 is TGTGCCAGCAGCCTCCCGGCTTCTCTGGGGAGGGAGCGGCGGTCTACTGAAGCTTTCTTT.

This clonotype was observed at least ten times. V and J are TRBV9 and TRBJ2-5; 9 bases match TRBD2. This CDR3 comprises 16 residues. Germline loops: CDR1 SGDLS, CDR2 YYNGEE. J lost 3 bases, V lost 0 bases, and 6 bases had no gene match. The CDR3 region is CASSVAVASGEETQYF. CDR3 DNA: TGTGCCAGCAGCGTAGCTGTGGCTAGCGGGGAAGAGACCCAGTACTTC.

This clonotype has a count of ten or more. This rearrangement joins TRBV20-1 to TRBJ2-5; D uncertain. The CDR3 loop spans 13 amino acids. Germline V lookup: CDR1 DFQATT, CDR2 SNEGSKA (reference sequence). The V gene lost 1 base and the J gene lost 5 bases, with 11 bases spanning the gap. CDR3 sequence reads: CSARGPNRETQYF. CDR3 DNA: TGCAGTGCTAGAGGACCAAATAGGGAGACCCAGTACTTC.

The rearrangement uses TRBV12-3 or TRBV12-4 and TRBJ1-1; 7 bases map to TRBD1. This CDR3 region has 14 residues. V trimming: 7 bases; J trimming: 4 bases; junction bases outside the gene matches: 9. The CDR3 coding sequence is TGTGCCAGCACCGTGGACAGGATGTGCACTGAAGCTTTCTTT. The encoded protein is CASTVDRMCTEAFF.

Points on this clonotype: A much larger clone lies a single base off, so this may be a read error. The chain recombines TRBV20-1 with TRBJ2-7; D unresolved. CDR3 length: 12 amino acids. The V gene's germline CDR1 is DFQATT and CDR2 SNEGSKA (reference sequence). V lost 3 bases and J 4 bases, leaving 10 bases between the germline ends. The CDR3 spells CSASPQWYEQYF. The CDR3 DNA is TGCAGTGCTAGCCCCCAGTGGTACGAGCAGTACTTC.

This clonotype is categorized as medium-sized (0.01 to 0.1%). The V gene is TRBV4-1, the J gene TRBJ2-1, with a tentative D call TRBD2 (7 bases). The CDR3 length is 18 residues. Trimming shortened V by 0 bases and J by 0 bases, and 15 bases separated the two germline ends. Germline loops: CDR1 MGHRA, CDR2 YSYEKL. CDR3 nucleotide sequence: TGCGCCAGCAGCCAAGAGGGGGGGCCAGCGGGCTCCTACAATGAGCAGTTCTTC. Translation: CASSQEGGPAGSYNEQFF.

This clonotype was counted ten times or more. V is TRBV6-1 and J is TRBJ2-5; D unclear. This CDR3 contains 13 residues. V lost 6 bases and J lost 3, with 11 bases in between. Germline-derived CDR1 and CDR2 are MNHNS and SASEGT. The CDR3 DNA reads as TGTGCCAGCAGGTTTCAGCCAAAAGAGACCCAGTACTTC. Translation: CASRFQPKETQYF.

This clonotype was seen repeatedly, ten times or more. The rearrangement joins TRBV20-1 to TRBJ2-1; D not certain. CDR3 length: 13 residues. Trimming left V 4 bases short and J 4 bases short, with 11 bases between. The germline gives CDR1 DFQATT, CDR2 SNEGSKA (reference sequence). For the CDR3, the DNA is TGCAGTGCTATTGGGGATATATACAATGAGCAGTTCTTC. Residues: CSAIGDIYNEQFF.

In this sample, this clonotype turned up many times. The rearrangement joins TRBV20-1 to TRBJ2-7; D is uncertain. V was clipped by 3 bases and J by 7 bases, with 10 bases between them. Germline values: CDR1 DFQATT, CDR2 SNEGSKA (reference sequence). The CDR3 contains 11 residues. CDR3 region: CSASSVGEQYF. CDR3 in DNA: TGCAGTGCTAGTTCAGTTGGTGAGCAGTACTTC.

Many counts were recorded for this clonotype. The rearrangement uses TRBV5-1 and TRBJ1-3; D unclear. V was trimmed by 0 bases and J by 0 bases, leaving 7 bases between them. The CDR3 is 15 residues long. Looked up from germline, CDR1 is SGHRS and CDR2 is YFSETQ. The CDR3 spells CASSLDGFSGNTIYF. Written as DNA, the CDR3 is TGCGCCAGCAGCTTGGACGGATTCTCTGGAAACACCATATATTTT.